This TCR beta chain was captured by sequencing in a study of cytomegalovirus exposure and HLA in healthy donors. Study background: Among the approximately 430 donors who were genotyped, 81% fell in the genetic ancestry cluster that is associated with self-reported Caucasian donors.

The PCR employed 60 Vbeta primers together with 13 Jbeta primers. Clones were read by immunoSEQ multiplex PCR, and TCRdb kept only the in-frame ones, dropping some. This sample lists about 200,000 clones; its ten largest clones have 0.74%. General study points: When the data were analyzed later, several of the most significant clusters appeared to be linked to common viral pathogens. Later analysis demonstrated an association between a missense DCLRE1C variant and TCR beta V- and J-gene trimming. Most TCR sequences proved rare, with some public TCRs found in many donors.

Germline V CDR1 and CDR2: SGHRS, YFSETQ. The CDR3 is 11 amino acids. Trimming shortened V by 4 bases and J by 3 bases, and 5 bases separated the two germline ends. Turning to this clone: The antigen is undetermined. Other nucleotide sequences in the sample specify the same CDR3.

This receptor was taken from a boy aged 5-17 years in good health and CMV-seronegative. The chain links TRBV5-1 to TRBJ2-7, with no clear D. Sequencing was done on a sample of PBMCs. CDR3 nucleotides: TGCGCCAGCAGCCCGGGCTACGAGCAGTACTTC. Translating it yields CASSPGYEQYF.